The T cell receptor (beta chain) described here comes from a study of Ad26.COV2.S vaccination and SARS-CoV-2 variants. Study-level background: The trial was COV1001 and the donor's arm was Ad26.COV2.S. Ad26.COV2.S was injected intramuscularly once or twice, 56 days apart. The study, taken as a whole, reports: From the TCR breadth and depth analyses, total T cell responses may have been underestimated.

Sequencing was performed with immunoSEQ multiplex PCR; in TCRdb, only in-frame clones are kept and a portion is missing. The sample includes fewer than 600,000 clones, 80% to 90% of them seen just once. Germline CDR1 and CDR2: SGDLS and YYNGEE. With 1 base removed from V and 1 base from J, the gap between germline ends came to 8 bases. This CDR3 has 14 residues. This clone showed up just once. Its target is not known. Treatment specified: over 15 received Ad26.COV2.S at low or high dose, single or two shots; about 5 received placebo; per-sample allocation not given. Sampling was done on day 63 after the first vaccine or placebo injection. The donor was a Boston adult aged 18-55 years.

The V gene is TRBV9, the J gene TRBJ1-1, with no clear D. This receptor was obtained from a person between 18 and 65 years old who received the Ad26.COV2.S COVID-19 vaccine or a placebo. Sequencing was performed on peripheral blood, taken in a trial of Ad26.COV2.S vaccine versus placebo. The CDR3 DNA reads TGTGCCAGCAGCGTACAGGATGGGAACACTGAAGCTTTCTTT. Encoded protein: CASSVQDGNTEAFF.